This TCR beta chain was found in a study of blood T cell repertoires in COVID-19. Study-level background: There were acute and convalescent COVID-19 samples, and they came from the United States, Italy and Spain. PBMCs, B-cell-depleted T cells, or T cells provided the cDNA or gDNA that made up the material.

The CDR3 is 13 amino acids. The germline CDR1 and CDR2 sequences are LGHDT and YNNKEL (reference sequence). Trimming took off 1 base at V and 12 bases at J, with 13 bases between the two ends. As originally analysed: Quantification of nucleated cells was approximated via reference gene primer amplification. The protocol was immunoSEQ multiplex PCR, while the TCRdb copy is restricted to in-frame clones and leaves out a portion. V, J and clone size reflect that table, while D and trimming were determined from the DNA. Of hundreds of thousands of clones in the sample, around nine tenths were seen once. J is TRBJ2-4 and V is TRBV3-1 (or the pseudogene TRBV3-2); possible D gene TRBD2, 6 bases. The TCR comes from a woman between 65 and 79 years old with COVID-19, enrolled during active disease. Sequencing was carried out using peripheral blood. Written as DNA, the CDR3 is TGTGCCAGCAGCCAAGGGGAGCGGGCTTATCAGTACTTC. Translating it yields CASSQGERAYQYF.